This T cell receptor (beta chain) was profiled in a study of T cell responses to AZD1222 COVID-19 vaccine (dated by TCRdb to 2020 to 2023). Regarding the study in general: AZD1222 recipients whose second dose came at about 4 weeks and those whose second dose came at about 12 weeks were combined into one group, since spike-specific TCR depth and breadth did not differ between the two schedules. A total of 233 trial participants underwent TCR sequencing, of whom approximately 200 had received two doses of AZD1222 and about 25 had received two doses of the MenACWY control vaccine. Trial participants were enrolled into age subgroups of 18-55, 56-69 and 70-plus years, which contained roughly 150, 30 and 60 TCR-sequenced participants, respectively.

Points the paper makes about the study in general: No day 14 peak-response samples were available, so repertoires were characterized only after the peak T cell response. Nearly half of unique spike-specific TCRs reportedly recognized epitopes outside regions mutated in the B.1.351 and B.1.1.7 variants. Participants were mostly white British and included more females than males, and it was suggested by the authors that clonal diversity may have been underestimated. After two AZD1222 doses, both the breadth and the depth of spike-specific TCRs were significantly higher than at day 0 and than in MenACWY recipients. CD4 TCRs associated with the vaccine covered the entire spike protein, and the dominant responses were in regions 160-218 and 743-854. Conclusions about previously exposed vaccinees were limited because only six AZD1222 recipients were SARS-CoV-2 seropositive at baseline. In the small 56-69-year group, the increase in depth fell short of significance, most likely because of low power.

The germline ends are 31 bases apart after V is trimmed by 5 bases and J by 5 bases. In the germline V gene, CDR1 corresponds to MDHEN and CDR2 to SYDVKM. Its CDR3 holds 20 amino acids, cysteine through phenylalanine. The read is trimmed to its CDR3 DNA, 60 bases read in frame from base 1. The sample's time point label, in plain terms: baseline before first vaccination. Vaccinee samples were obtained from the UK trials COV001 and COV002, which included a single-blind randomized controlled phase 2/3 trial of AZD1222 (ChAdOx1 nCoV-19) in healthy adults. For TCRbeta chain sequencing, PBMC samples from trial participants were taken at day 0 and at day 28 after the second dose. This clone has a single count. Its antigen has not been determined. Per-nucleotide qualities are absent, and no much larger clonotype sits a single base away. The CDR3 regions of human TCRbeta chains were analyzed by immunosequencing. As for the authors' bioinformatics: TCRs in the repertoires were matched against a reference library of SARS-CoV-2-specific TCRs that had been generated with the MIRA antigen-specificity platform. Breadth meant the fraction of unique TCRs that were SARS-CoV-2-associated, whereas depth meant the fraction of total T cells that were SARS-CoV-2-associated. Using the MIRA data, each spike-specific TCR was assigned both to the spike region to which the TCR was reactive and to a CD4 or CD8 class. Log10-transformed breadth and depth values were compared by one-way ANOVA with Sidak's multiple comparisons tests. In TCRdb, the immuneACCESS table is reduced to in-frame sequences with V and J assigned. These tables do not hold every clone; where another copy was compared, an unresolved V gene accounts for under half, and the others remain unexplained. V and J calls and clone size are as listed in that table; D and trimming were resolved from the DNA. This sample is represented by 170,000 or so clones; 75% to 95% of them were singletons. The ten top clones hold about 1.6% of the sample.

Sequencing was performed on peripheral blood, taken on day 0 of AZD1222 vaccination. This receptor was taken from an adult in good health. Recombination joined TRBV28 with TRBJ1-3, with a tentative D gene TRBD1 over 5 matching bases. The DNA sequence is given as TGTGCCAGCAGTCACCCTATTTTGAGGGGAAGTGGTTTCGTTCGAAACACCATATATTTT. This sequence encodes CASSHPILRGSGFVRNTIYF.